A selection of T cell receptor beta chains follows, all from one sample in a study of blood T cell repertoires in COVID-19. Generated by immunoSEQ multiplex PCR, the TCRdb table keeps only in-frame clones and is missing some. This table has over 70,000 clones, about 74% appearing once. The specimen was peripheral blood. The receptors here all came from a human donor in a cohort sampled during active COVID-19. Both conserved end residues are part of each CDR3. D genes are given only for firm matches. Not all rows give a size; the values are once, few, many and, for expanded clones, a class.

TRBJ2-1	NA	NA	TRBV25-1	CASRRGSYNEQFF	TGTGCCAGCCGACGCGGCTCCTACAATGAGCAGTTCTTC
TRBJ2-1	TRBD1	NA	TRBV29-1	CSVAGQGSGSSYNEQFF	TGCAGCGTTGCGGGACAGGGGTCCGGGAGCTCCTACAATGAGCAGTTCTTC
TRBJ2-3	TRBD1	NA	TRBV11-2	CASRRGQGKDTQYF	TGTGCCAGCAGACGCGGACAGGGGAAAGATACGCAGTATTTT
TRBJ2-2	NA	once	TRBV9	CASSDRVAGELFF	TGTGCCAGCAGCGACAGGGTCGCCGGGGAGCTGTTTTTT
TRBJ2-5	NA	NA	TRBV7-2	CASSFFAGQETQYF	TGTGCCAGCAGCTTCTTCGCGGGGCAAGAGACCCAGTACTTC
TRBJ1-5	NA	NA	TRBV19	CASSMGRERQPQHF	TGTGCCAGTAGTATGGGGCGGGAACGTCAGCCCCAGCATTTT
TRBJ2-1	TRBD2	NA	TRBV19	CASSLGGSSYNEQFF	TGTGCCAGTAGTCTCGGGGGGAGCTCCTACAATGAGCAGTTCTTC
TRBJ2-2	NA	NA	TRBV19	CASSVRGSGTGELFF	TGTGCCAGTAGCGTCAGAGGGAGCGGGACCGGGGAGCTGTTTTTT
TRBJ2-3	NA	NA	TRBV6-1	CASSDRWGGTSTDTQYF	TGTGCCAGCAGTGACCGGTGGGGCGGCACTAGCACAGATACGCAGTATTTT
TRBJ1-1	NA	NA	TRBV2	CASSESRTEAFF	TGTGCCAGCAGTGAATCTCGTACTGAAGCTTTCTTT
TRBJ2-2	NA	many	TRBV19	CASSTRAGELFF	TGTGCCAGTAGTACGAGGGCCGGGGAGCTGTTTTTT
TRBJ2-2	NA	NA	TRBV5-1	CASSLGGVTGELFF	TGCGCCAGCAGCTTGGGGGGCGTCACCGGGGAGCTGTTTTTT
TRBJ2-1	NA	NA	TRBV9	CASSVGWSSNEQFF	TGTGCCAGCAGCGTAGGGTGGAGTTCGAATGAGCAGTTCTTC